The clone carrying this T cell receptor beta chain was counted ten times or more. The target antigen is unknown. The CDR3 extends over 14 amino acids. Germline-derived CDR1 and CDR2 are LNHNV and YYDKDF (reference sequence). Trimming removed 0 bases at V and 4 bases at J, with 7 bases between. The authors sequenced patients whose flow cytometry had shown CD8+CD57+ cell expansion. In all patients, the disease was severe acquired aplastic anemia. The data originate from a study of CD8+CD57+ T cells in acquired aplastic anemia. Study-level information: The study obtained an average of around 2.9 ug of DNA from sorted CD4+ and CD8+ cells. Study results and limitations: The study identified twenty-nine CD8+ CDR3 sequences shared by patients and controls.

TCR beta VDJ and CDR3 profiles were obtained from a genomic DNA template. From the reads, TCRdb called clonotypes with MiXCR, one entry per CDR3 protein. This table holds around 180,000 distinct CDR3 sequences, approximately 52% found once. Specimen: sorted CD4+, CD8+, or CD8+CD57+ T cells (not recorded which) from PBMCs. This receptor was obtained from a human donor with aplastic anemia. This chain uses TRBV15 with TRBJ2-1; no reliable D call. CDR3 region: CATSRDRGYNEQFF. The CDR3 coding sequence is TGTGCCACCAGCAGAGATCGAGGATACAATGAGCAGTTCTTC.